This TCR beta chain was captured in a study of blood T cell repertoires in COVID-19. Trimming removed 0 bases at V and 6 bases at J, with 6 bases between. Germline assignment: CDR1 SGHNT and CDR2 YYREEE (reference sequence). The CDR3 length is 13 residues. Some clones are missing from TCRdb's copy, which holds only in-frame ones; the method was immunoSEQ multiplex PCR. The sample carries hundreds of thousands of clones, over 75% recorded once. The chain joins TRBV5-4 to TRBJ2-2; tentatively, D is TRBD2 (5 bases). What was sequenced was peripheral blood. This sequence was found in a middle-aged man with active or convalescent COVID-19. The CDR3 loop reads CASSLERPGELFF. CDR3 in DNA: TGTGCCAGCAGCTTGGAGCGGCCCGGGGAGCTGTTTTTT.